This T cell receptor beta chain originates from a study of blood T cell repertoires in COVID-19. Study in general: The United States, Italy and Spain were the sources of the acute and convalescent COVID-19 samples. T cells, B-cell-depleted T cells, or PBMCs provided the cDNA or gDNA that served as material.

The CDR3 loop spans 15 amino acids. Germline values: CDR1 MDHEN, CDR2 SYDVKM. V was trimmed by 7 bases and J by 0 bases, leaving 13 bases between them. As handled by the study authors: Amplification with reference gene primers provided the estimates of nucleated cell counts. TCRdb keeps only in-frame clones here, not all; method: immunoSEQ multiplex PCR. V and J calls and clone size come straight from that table; D and trimming were deduced from the DNA. The profile shows about 200,000 clones, 81% of them singletons. The gene calls are TRBV28 and TRBJ1-3; D gene ambiguous. This receptor was taken from a woman older than 75 with acute or convalescent COVID-19. Input material: peripheral blood. The CDR3 sequence: CASTIRIYSGNTIYF. The CDR3 DNA reads as TGTGCCAGCACCATCAGGATTTACTCTGGAAACACCATATATTTT. Using reference TRBV28 and TRBJ1-3 for the parts outside the CDR3, the full variable domain is DVKVTQSSRYLVKRTGEKVFLECVQDMDHENMFWYRQDPGLGLRLIYFSYDVKMKEKGDIPEGYSVSREKKERFSLILESASTNQTSMYLCASTIRIYSGNTIYFGEGSWLTVV.